Following are 27 T cell receptor beta chains from one sample sequenced in a study of T-cell memory formation after mild COVID-19. MiXCR, applied by TCRdb to the 5' RACE reads, yields one record per CDR3 protein. The sample includes 350,000 to 550,000 distinct CDR3 sequences, roughly 18% of them seen just once. Sequenced: PBMCs or a T cell subset sorted from them (not recorded which). Receptors originate from a man younger than 35 who had mild COVID-19 (a few samples of this study predate the infection). Cell type and time point are not known.

The genes are TRBV28 and TRBJ1-1, with 8 bases matching TRBD1. V shed 5 bases and J 5 bases; nucleotides not matched to a gene: 10. Germline lookup yields CDR1 MDHEN and CDR2 SYDVKM. The CDR3 totals 15 residues. The CDR3 nucleotides read TGTGCCAGCAGTACTTCTTCAGGGGGCTGGACTGAAGCTTTCTTT. This gives the protein CASSTSSGGWTEAFF.

The chain carries TRBV7-9 and TRBJ1-2, with D perhaps matching TRBD1 (5 bases). In germline, CDR1 is SEHNR, CDR2 FQNEAQ (reference sequence). The CDR3 consists of 14 residues. V dropped 2 bases and J dropped 8 bases, with 15 bases sitting between them. The CDR3 spells CASSLFPRGTGYTF. The CDR3 DNA reads TGTGCCAGCAGCTTATTCCCAAGAGGGACCGGCTACACCTTC.

The chain recombines TRBV12-3 or TRBV12-4 with TRBJ1-6; TRBD1 aligns across 9 bases. This CDR3 comprises 15 residues. The V gene end was trimmed by 2 bases and the J gene end by 9 bases; junction bases not matched to a gene: 5. The CDR3 DNA reads TGTGCCAGCAGTTTATTCAGGACAGGGGTTTCACCCCTCCACTTT. Amino acids: CASSLFRTGVSPLHF.

The chain employs TRBV6-5 and TRBJ2-1, with a tentative D call TRBD2 (5 bases). V was shortened by 3 bases and J by 0 bases, with 9 bases between the two germline ends. The CDR3 is made up of 15 amino acids. Germline V gene data show CDR1 as MNHEY and CDR2 as SVGAGI. Here the CDR3 reads CASSYGSGSYNEQFF. DNA of the CDR3: TGTGCCAGCAGTTATGGGAGTGGCTCCTACAATGAGCAGTTCTTC.

This clonotype turned up a few times. This chain joins TRBV7-6 and TRBJ2-2; D possibly uses TRBD1 or TRBD2 (5 bases each). The CDR3 has 15 residues. From germline, CDR1 is SGHVS and CDR2 FNYEAQ. Trimming took off 1 base at V and 4 bases at J, with 10 bases between the two ends. CDR3 nucleotide sequence: TGTGCCAGCAGCTTAGAGACGAGGGGCACCGGGGAGCTGTTTTTT. Its protein is CASSLETRGTGELFF.

V is TRBV12-3 or TRBV12-4 and J is TRBJ1-3; no firm D call. The CDR3 is 12 amino acids. Trimming removed 1 base at V and 5 bases at J, with 3 bases between. CDR3 in amino acids: CASSLERNTIYF. The CDR3 DNA follows: TGTGCCAGCAGTTTAGAACGAAACACCATATATTTT.

DNA for the CDR3: TGTGCCAGCAGTGAGCAGGGCCTCAATCAGCCCCAGCATTTT. Its translation is CASSEQGLNQPQHF. The V gene is TRBV6-1, the J gene TRBJ1-5, with D possibly being TRBD1 (5 bases). Trimming stripped 3 bases from V and 3 bases from J, with 9 bases between. There are 14 residues in the CDR3. Germline-derived CDR1 and CDR2 are MNHNS and SASEGT.

This chain links TRBV7-2 with TRBJ2-1; D may be TRBD2 (5 bases). The V gene lost 6 bases and the J gene lost 2 bases, with 14 bases spanning the gap. Germline V gene data show CDR1 as SGHTA and CDR2 as FQGNSA. The CDR3 consists of 15 residues. The CDR3 region is CASRGVSGTYNEQFF. In DNA, the CDR3 is TGTGCCAGCAGGGGAGTGTCTGGGACCTACAATGAGCAGTTCTTC.

This clonotype was found many times. J is TRBJ1-1 and V is TRBV5-1; 7 nucleotides agree with TRBD1. The V gene's germline CDR1 is SGHRS and CDR2 YFSETQ. The CDR3 is made up of 13 amino acids. J gave up 8 bases and V 0 bases, and 4 bases lay outside the gene matches. CDR3 sequence reads: CASSLGGGAEAFF. The CDR3 nucleotides are TGCGCCAGCAGCTTGGGAGGGGGCGCGGAAGCTTTCTTT.

This clonotype was detected a few times. V gene TRBV7-8 combines with J gene TRBJ2-2, with 8 nucleotides matching TRBD2. The V gene's germline CDR1 is SGHVS and CDR2 FQNEAQ. The CDR3 loop spans 17 amino acids. Trimming took 2 bases from V and 2 from J; bases not matched to a gene: 7. The CDR3 spells CASSLPTSGGNTGELFF. As DNA, the CDR3 is TGTGCCAGCAGCTTACCAACGAGCGGGGGAAACACCGGGGAGCTGTTTTTT. The complete variable domain, with remaining parts taken from reference TRBV7-8 and TRBJ2-2, reads GAGVSQSPRYKVAKRGQDVALRCDPISGHVSLFWYQQALGQGPEFLTYFQNEAQLDKSGLPSDRFFAERPEGSVSTLKIQRTQQEDSAVYLCASSLPTSGGNTGELFFGEGSRLTVL.

This clonotype was seen a few times. This chain connects TRBV7-3 to TRBJ1-6; D might be TRBD1 (6 bases). The V gene lost 4 bases and the J gene lost 10 bases, with 14 bases spanning the gap. The CDR3 is made up of 14 amino acids. Germline CDR1 is SGHTA and CDR2 is FQGTGA. The DNA for the CDR3 is TGTGCCAGCAGCTCACAGGGCTCGGGGTCACCCCTCCACTTT. Translated: CASSSQGSGSPLHF. Full variable domain (rest looked up from reference TRBV7-3 and TRBJ1-6): GAGVSQTPSNKVTEKGKYVELRCDPISGHTALYWYRQSLGQGPEFLIYFQGTGAADDSGLPNDRFFAVRPEGSVSTLKIQRTERGDSAVYLCASSSQGSGSPLHFGNGTRLTVT.

The chain employs TRBV10-3 and TRBJ1-6, with D hard to call. The ends were cut back, 4 bases at V and 6 bases at J, with 10 bases in the middle. Germline CDR1 reads ENHRY; CDR2 reads SYGVKD. The CDR3 is made up of 14 amino acids. CDR3 nucleotide sequence: TGTGCCATCAGTGGCGTAGGTCTTAATTCACCCCTCCACTTT. As protein: CAISGVGLNSPLHF.

This clonotype turned up a few times. The J gene is TRBJ2-3, the V gene TRBV7-3; D perhaps matches TRBD1 (6 bases). The length of the CDR3 is 17 residues. Germline CDR1 is SGHTA and CDR2 is FQGTGA. The V and J ends lost 2 bases and 4 bases respectively, with 19 bases between them. This CDR3 reads CASSLGSGGRGSDTQYF. In DNA, the CDR3 is TGTGCCAGCAGCTTAGGTTCGGGTGGCAGGGGTTCAGATACGCAGTATTTT.

The rearrangement links TRBV7-8 to TRBJ2-1, with D possibly being TRBD2 (6 bases). Germline loops: CDR1 SGHVS, CDR2 FQNEAQ. Deletions cut 7 bases from V and 0 bases from J, with 16 bases between. The CDR3 length is 16 residues. The CDR3 here is CASKVSGVSSYNEQFF. DNA for the CDR3: TGTGCCAGCAAAGTTAGCGGTGTCAGCTCCTACAATGAGCAGTTCTTC.

The genes are TRBV5-1 and TRBJ2-1; a weak D match, TRBD2 (5 bases). CDR1 is SGHRS and CDR2 is YFSETQ in the germline V gene. Trimming took off 0 bases at V and 8 bases at J, with 12 bases between the two ends. The CDR3 consists of 14 residues. CDR3 protein: CASSLDPGSDEQFF. Here the CDR3 DNA reads TGCGCCAGCAGCTTGGATCCGGGGTCGGATGAGCAGTTCTTC.

The chain uses TRBV7-2 and TRBJ2-5, with 10 bases fitting TRBD2. CDR3 length equals 15 residues. The V segment lost 8 bases and the J segment 2 bases; nucleotides outside the gene matches: 8. The germline CDR1 and CDR2 sequences are SGHTA and FQGNSA. The CDR3 loop is CASLSQRGGQETQYF. CDR3 DNA: TGTGCCAGCTTGAGTCAGCGGGGGGGGCAAGAGACCCAGTACTTC.

This clonotype was seen a few times. The chain carries TRBV4-2 and TRBJ2-3; 7 nucleotides line up with TRBD2. Germline V gene lookup returns CDR1 LGHNA and CDR2 YNFKEQ. This CDR3 has 16 residues. J gave up 4 bases and V 4 bases, and 11 bases lay outside the gene matches. The CDR3 sequence is CASSLSSAGESDTQYF. The CDR3 DNA reads as TGTGCCAGCAGCCTTAGTAGTGCGGGGGAGTCAGATACGCAGTATTTT.

This clonotype turned up a few times. This chain connects TRBV5-1 to TRBJ2-5; tentative D call: TRBD2 (6 bases). This CDR3 contains 15 residues. The germline CDR1 and CDR2 sequences are SGHRS and YFSETQ. V was cut by 4 bases and J by 2 bases, with 15 bases left in between. The CDR3 DNA is TGCGCCAGCAGCATCCGGGGGACTCAGCAAGAGACCCAGTACTTC. This codes for CASSIRGTQQETQYF.

The chain joins TRBV5-1 to TRBJ2-1; 11 bases are shared with TRBD2. CDR3 length: 16 amino acids. V shed 5 bases, J shed 4 bases, and the junction held 8 bases outside the gene matches. Germline assignment: CDR1 SGHRS and CDR2 YFSETQ. The CDR3 is CASRLLGLAEYNEQFF. The CDR3 nucleotides read TGCGCCAGCAGATTGTTGGGACTAGCGGAGTACAATGAGCAGTTCTTC.

This clonotype has only one observation. The chain is built from TRBV4-3 and TRBJ2-6, with 8 nucleotides matching TRBD2. The CDR3 is 17 residues long. J was trimmed by 0 bases and V by 0 bases; bases with no gene match: 1. CDR1 and CDR2 (germline): LGHNA, YSLEER. The CDR3 DNA is TGCGCCAGCAGCCAAGATGGGACTAGCTCTGGGGCCAACGTCCTGACTTTC. Its translation: CASSQDGTSSGANVLTF.

This clonotype appeared many times. V usage is TRBV5-1 and J usage is TRBJ2-4; D not resolved. Trimming stripped 1 base from V and 5 bases from J, with 7 bases between. The CDR3 runs 13 residues. Germline lookup yields CDR1 SGHRS and CDR2 YFSETQ. For the CDR3, the DNA is TGCGCCAGCAGCTTGAACGGAGAAAACATTCAGTACTTC. Translation gives CASSLNGENIQYF.

The chain is built from TRBV20-1 and TRBJ1-4; D remains ambiguous. Germline V CDR1 and CDR2: DFQATT, SNEGSKA (reference sequence). V gave up 3 bases and J gave up 0 bases, with 8 bases separating them. The CDR3 has 14 amino acids. CDR3 sequence reads: CSARTYATNEKLFF. CDR3 sequence (DNA): TGCAGTGCTAGGACATATGCAACTAATGAAAAACTGTTTTTT.

This clonotype was seen a few times. The chain joins TRBV5-6 to TRBJ2-3, with unresolved D. The CDR3 is made up of 14 amino acids. Trimming cost V 0 bases and J 4 bases, with 9 bases left between them. CDR1 and CDR2 (germline): SGHDT, YYEEEE. The CDR3 sequence: CASSLGNLPDTQYF. The CDR3 DNA reads as TGTGCCAGCAGCTTGGGGAACCTTCCAGATACGCAGTATTTT.

The chain recombines TRBV19 with TRBJ1-1; 7 bases map to TRBD1. The CDR3 sequence is 17 residues long. V trimming: 3 bases; J trimming: 4 bases; junction bases outside the gene matches: 14. Germline assignment: CDR1 LNHDA and CDR2 SQIVND (reference sequence). CDR3 amino acids: CASSIWTGPPSGTEAFF. The CDR3 DNA reads as TGTGCCAGTAGTATTTGGACAGGTCCTCCATCGGGCACTGAAGCTTTCTTT.

This clonotype was picked up many times. The chain couples TRBV6-6 to TRBJ2-1; D gene ambiguous. CDR3 size: 12 residues. Germline V lookup: CDR1 MNHNY, CDR2 SVGAGI (reference sequence). V was pared by 11 bases and J by 4 bases, with 12 bases between. CDR3 DNA sequence: TGTGCCGCAGGCAGGTTTTACAATGAGCAGTTCTTC. Encoded protein: CAAGRFYNEQFF.

Written as DNA, the CDR3 is TGCAGCGTTGAAGATTATGCAACTAATGAAAAACTGTTTTTT. Protein sequence: CSVEDYATNEKLFF. V gene TRBV29-1 combines with J gene TRBJ1-4; D is unresolved. The CDR3 runs 14 residues. V was cut by 0 bases and J by 0 bases, with 5 bases left in between. The germline CDR1 and CDR2 sequences are SQVTM and ANQGSEA.

This clonotype was seen only a few times. J is TRBJ1-2 and V is TRBV7-6; D is perhaps TRBD1 (6 bases). CDR3 length: 15 residues. V lost 2 bases and J 5 bases, leaving 15 bases between the germline ends. Germline V CDR1 and CDR2: SGHVS, FNYEAQ. This CDR3 reads CASSLTSGQSYGYTF. The CDR3 region has the DNA TGTGCCAGCAGCTTAACCTCGGGACAATCGTATGGCTACACCTTC.